The present entry profiles one T cell receptor beta chain with its context. The antigen remains unidentified. These data belong to a study of shared clonotypes between healthy human individuals. General study findings and limits: All-four-donor shared clonotypes had higher generation probabilities than non-shared clonotypes did. The sharing of 4% to 5.5% of naive CD4 clonotypes was seen across a handful of donors.

The table came from immunoSEQ multiplex PCR; TCRdb's copy has only in-frame clones and leaves some out. This sample yields 2,100,000 or so clones, of which approximately 95% are seen a single time; over 0.1% belongs to the top ten. Per germline, CDR1 SGHRS and CDR2 YFSETQ. Trimming removed 0 bases at V and 7 bases at J, with 11 bases between. The CDR3 has 14 amino acids. Caucasian adults residing in Nashville, Tennessee made up all the donors. The study separated CD4+ cells into CD45RA+ naive and CD45RA-negative memory subsets. Specimen: naive CD4+ T cells sorted from blood. Subset in this sample: CD45RA+ positively selected. J is TRBJ1-5 and V is TRBV5-1; D uncertain. The clonotype was recovered from a man aged 18 to 29 in good health. CDR3 bases: TGCGCCAGCAGCTTGGGACCTGTTAGCCAGCCCCAGCATTTT. Translation: CASSLGPVSQPQHF.